This T cell receptor beta chain was documented in a study of monozygotic twins with cystic fibrosis. The repertoire was sequenced with immunoSEQ multiplex PCR; TCRdb's copy has only in-frame clones and lacks some. The sample lists some 20,000 clones, around nine tenths occurring once. CDR1 and CDR2 from the germline V gene are MDHEN and SYDVKM. The CDR3 loop spans 14 amino acids. Deletions cut 3 bases from V and 4 bases from J, with 13 bases between. This clone was counted a single time. The antigen is not known. Study findings and constraints: J usage was most co-twin-similar in 8 of 16 pairs, V in 13. The repertoire was suggested to be naive-dominated, clonality median about 0.01.

The specimen sequenced was blood. The chain employs TRBV28 and TRBJ2-7; a weak D match, TRBD1 (5 bases). The receptor was derived from a woman in her thirties with cystic fibrosis. CDR3 sequence (DNA): TGTGCCAGCAGTTTTAGTAATCAGGGATACGAGCAGTACTTC. It translates to CASSFSNQGYEQYF.